This T cell receptor beta chain was identified during a study of monozygotic twins with inflammatory bowel disease. The CDR3 is 15 amino acids. Germline-derived CDR1 and CDR2 are SGHAT and FQNNGV. TCRdb reprocessed the 5' RACE reads and reports one entry per CDR3 protein, with no DNA. This sample's table reports 120,000 to 150,000 distinct CDR3 sequences. The clonotype comes from a human donor with ulcerative colitis or Crohn's disease, or a healthy co-twin of an affected twin (not recorded which). Source material: blood. The chain joins TRBV11-2 to TRBJ2-5. CDR3 in amino acids: CASSPFRGTDQTQYF.